This T cell receptor beta chain was sequenced for a study of STAT3 mutations in large granular lymphocyte leukemia. Overall study findings and caveats: Differing intervals and regimens complicate linking therapy response to clone burden. Every T-cell large granular lymphocyte leukemia patient had at least one immunodominant TCR beta clonotype.

Average productive template count per sample was roughly 38,000. TCRdb keeps only in-frame clones here, not all; method: immunoSEQ multiplex PCR. The table includes more than 800 clones, approximately 59% detected once. This clone has a handful of counts. Its antigen is not known. The CDR3 is made up of 14 amino acids. Per the germline V gene, CDR1 is SGHTS and CDR2 is YDEGEE. The V end lost 5 bases, the J end lost 1 base, and 13 bases lay between the germline ends. This chain links TRBV5-8 with TRBJ2-7, with D uncertain. This clonotype originated in a human donor with T large granular lymphocyte leukemia. Some clones in this sample may be carry-over from other donors' samples. The source material was PBMCs. CDR3 coding DNA: TGTGCCAGCAGTCAACCGGACCGATCCTACGAGCAGTACTTC. This encodes CASSQPDRSYEQYF.